The sequence of this T cell receptor (beta chain) was determined in a study of T cell responses to AZD1222 COVID-19 vaccine. The CDR3 contains 13 residues. V was trimmed by 7 bases and J by 4 bases, leaving 13 bases between them. Sequenced by immunoSEQ multiplex PCR; TCRdb stores in-frame clones only, minus some. The top ten clones hold approximately 13% of a sample with 75,000 to 90,000 clones, 70% to 90% of them seen once. Specimen: peripheral blood, collected on day 0 of AZD1222 vaccination. The rearrangement joins TRBV12-3 or TRBV12-4 to TRBJ1-2; no definite D call. The receptor was isolated from an adult in good health. CDR3 region: CASTIAGIYGYTF. CDR3 DNA sequence: TGTGCCAGCACCATCGCGGGGATCTATGGCTACACCTTC.